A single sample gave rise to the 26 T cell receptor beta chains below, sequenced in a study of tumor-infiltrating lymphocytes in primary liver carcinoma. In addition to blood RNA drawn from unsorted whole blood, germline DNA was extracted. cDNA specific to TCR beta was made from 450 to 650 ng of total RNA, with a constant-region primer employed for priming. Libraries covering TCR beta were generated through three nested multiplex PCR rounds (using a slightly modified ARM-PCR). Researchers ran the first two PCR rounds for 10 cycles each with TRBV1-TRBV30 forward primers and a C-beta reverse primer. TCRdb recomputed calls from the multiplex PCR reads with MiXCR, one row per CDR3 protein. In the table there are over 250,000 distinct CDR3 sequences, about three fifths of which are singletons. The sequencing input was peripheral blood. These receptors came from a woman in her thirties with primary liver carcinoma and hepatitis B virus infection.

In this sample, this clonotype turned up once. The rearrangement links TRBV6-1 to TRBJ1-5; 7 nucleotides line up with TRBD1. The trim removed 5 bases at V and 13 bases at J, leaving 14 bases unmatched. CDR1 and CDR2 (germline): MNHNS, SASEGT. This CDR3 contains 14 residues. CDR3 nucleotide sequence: TGTGCCAGCAGTCCTTACAGGGGCAATCAGTCTCAGCATTTT. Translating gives CASSPYRGNQSQHF.

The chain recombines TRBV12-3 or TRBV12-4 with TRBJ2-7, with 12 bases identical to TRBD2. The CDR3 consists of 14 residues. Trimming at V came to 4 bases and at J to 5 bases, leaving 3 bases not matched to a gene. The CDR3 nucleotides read TGTGCCAGCAGTTGGACTAGCGGGACCCACGAGCAGTACTTC. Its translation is CASSWTSGTHEQYF.

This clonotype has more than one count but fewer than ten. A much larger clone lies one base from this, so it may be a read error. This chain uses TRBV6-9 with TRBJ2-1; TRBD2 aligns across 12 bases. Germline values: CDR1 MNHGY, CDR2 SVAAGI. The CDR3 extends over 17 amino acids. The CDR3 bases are TGTGCCAACAGTTACTCCGCACTAGCGGGAGGCGGCGATGAGCAGTTCTTC. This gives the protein CANSYSALAGGGDEQFF.

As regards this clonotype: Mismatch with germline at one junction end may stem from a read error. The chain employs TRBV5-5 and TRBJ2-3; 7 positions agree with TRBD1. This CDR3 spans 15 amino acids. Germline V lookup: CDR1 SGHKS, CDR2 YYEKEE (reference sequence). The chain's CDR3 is CASSFFLTGTDTLYF. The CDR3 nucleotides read TGTGCCAGCAGCTTTTTCCTGACCGGGACAGATACGCTGTATTTT.

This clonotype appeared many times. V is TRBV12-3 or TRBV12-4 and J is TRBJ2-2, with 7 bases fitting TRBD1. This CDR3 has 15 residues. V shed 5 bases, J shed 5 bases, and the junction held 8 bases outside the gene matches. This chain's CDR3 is CASSAPTGYTGELFF. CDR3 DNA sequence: TGTGCCAGCAGTGCCCCGACAGGGTATACCGGGGAGCTGTTTTTT.

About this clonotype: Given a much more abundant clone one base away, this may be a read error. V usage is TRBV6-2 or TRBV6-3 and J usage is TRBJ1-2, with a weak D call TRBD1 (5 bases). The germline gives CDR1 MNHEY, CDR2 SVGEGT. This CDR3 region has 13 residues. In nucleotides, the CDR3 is TGTGCCAGCAATTACTCGGGACCTTATGGCTACACCTTC. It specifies CASNYSGPYGYTF.

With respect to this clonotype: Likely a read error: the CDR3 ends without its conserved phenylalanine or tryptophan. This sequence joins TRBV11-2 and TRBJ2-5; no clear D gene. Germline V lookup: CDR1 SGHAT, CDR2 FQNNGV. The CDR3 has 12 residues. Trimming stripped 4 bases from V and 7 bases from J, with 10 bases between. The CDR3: CASSSLTGTQYL. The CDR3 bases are TGTGCCAGCAGCTCCCTCACGGGGACCCAGTACTTG.

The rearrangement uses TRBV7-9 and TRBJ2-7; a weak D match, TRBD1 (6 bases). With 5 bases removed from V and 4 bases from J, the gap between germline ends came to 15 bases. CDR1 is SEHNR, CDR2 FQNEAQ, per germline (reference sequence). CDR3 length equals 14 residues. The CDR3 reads CASSPGQPLYEQYF. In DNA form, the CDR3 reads TGTGCCAGCAGCCCAGGACAGCCACTGTACGAGCAGTACTTC.

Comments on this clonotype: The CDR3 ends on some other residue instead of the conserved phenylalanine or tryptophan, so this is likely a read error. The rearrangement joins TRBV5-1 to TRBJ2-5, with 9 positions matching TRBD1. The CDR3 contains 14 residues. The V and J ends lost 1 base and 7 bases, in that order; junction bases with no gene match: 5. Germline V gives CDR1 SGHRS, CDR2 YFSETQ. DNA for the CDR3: TGCGCCAGCAGCTTGAGGACAGGGGAGGGGACCCAGTACCTC. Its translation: CASSLRTGEGTQYL.

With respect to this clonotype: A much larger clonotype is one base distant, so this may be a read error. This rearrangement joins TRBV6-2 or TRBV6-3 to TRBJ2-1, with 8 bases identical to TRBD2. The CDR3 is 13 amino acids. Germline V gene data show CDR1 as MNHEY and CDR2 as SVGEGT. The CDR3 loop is CARDSGKGNEQSF. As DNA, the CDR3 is TGTGCCAGAGATAGCGGGAAAGGCAATGAGCAGTCCTTC.

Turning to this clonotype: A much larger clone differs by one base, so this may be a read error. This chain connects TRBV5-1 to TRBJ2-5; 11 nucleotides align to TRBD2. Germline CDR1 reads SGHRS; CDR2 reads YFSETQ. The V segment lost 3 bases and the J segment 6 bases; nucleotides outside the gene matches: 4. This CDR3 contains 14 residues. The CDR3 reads CASSSGLAGKTQYF. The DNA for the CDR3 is TGCGCCAGCAGCTCAGGACTAGCGGGCAAGACCCAGTACTTC.

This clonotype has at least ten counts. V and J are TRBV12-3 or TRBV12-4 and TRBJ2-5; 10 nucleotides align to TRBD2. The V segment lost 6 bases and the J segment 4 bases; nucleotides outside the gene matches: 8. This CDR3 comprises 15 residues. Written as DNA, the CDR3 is TGTGCCAGCAGCGAGAATCTAGCGGGAGTAGAGACCCAGTACTTC. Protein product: CASSENLAGVETQYF.

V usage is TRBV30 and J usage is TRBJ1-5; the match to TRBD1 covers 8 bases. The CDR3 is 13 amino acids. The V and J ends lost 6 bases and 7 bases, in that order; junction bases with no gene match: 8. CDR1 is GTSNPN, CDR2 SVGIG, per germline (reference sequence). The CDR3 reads CACATGESQPQHF. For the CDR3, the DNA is TGTGCCTGCGCGACAGGGGAATCCCAGCCCCAGCATTTT.

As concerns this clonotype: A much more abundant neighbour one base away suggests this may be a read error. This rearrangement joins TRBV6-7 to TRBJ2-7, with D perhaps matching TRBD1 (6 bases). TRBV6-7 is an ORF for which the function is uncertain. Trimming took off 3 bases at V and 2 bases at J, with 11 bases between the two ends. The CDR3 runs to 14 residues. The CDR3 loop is CASSYQGSAYEQYF. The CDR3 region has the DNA TGTGCCAGCAGTTATCAGGGGAGCGCCTACGAGCAGTACTTC.

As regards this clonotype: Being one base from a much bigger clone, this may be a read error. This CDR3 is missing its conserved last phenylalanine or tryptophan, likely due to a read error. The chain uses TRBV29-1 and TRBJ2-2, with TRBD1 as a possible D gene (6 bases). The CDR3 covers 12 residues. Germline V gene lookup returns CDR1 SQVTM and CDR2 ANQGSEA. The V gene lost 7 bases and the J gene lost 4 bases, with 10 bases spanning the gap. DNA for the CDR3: TGCAGCGCCCGGGACACCACCGGGGAGCTGTTTTAT. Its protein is CSARDTTGELFY.

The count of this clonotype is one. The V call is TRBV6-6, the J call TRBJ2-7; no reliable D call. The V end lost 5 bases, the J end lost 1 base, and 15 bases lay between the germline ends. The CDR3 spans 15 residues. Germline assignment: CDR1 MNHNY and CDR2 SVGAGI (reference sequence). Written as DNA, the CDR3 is TGTGCCAGCAGTCATCCGGGTCAGGAGTCCTACGAGCAGTACTTC. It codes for CASSHPGQESYEQYF.

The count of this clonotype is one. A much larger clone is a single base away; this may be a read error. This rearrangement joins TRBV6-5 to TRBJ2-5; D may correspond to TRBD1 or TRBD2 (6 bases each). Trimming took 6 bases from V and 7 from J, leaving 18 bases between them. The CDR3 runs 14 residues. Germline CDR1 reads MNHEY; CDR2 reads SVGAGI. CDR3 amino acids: CASSSSRRGVTQYF. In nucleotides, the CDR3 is TGTGCCAGCAGCTCCTCTAGGAGGGGGGTGACCCAGTACTTC.

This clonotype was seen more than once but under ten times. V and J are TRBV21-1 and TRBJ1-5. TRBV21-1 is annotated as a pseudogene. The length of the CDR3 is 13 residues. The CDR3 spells CASGQRRNQPQHF. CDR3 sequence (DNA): TGTGCCAGCGGACAAAGGCGGAATCAGCCCCAGCATTTT.

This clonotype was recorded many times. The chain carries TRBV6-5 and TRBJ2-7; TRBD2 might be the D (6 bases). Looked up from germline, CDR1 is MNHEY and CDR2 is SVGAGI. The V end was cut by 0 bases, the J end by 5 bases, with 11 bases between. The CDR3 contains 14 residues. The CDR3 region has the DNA TGTGCCAGCAGTTACTCGAAGGAGGGTGACGAGCAGTACTTC. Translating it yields CASSYSKEGDEQYF.

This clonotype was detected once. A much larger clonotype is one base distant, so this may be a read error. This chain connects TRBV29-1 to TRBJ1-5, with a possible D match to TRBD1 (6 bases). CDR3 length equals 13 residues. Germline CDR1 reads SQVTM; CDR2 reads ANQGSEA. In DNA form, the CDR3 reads TGCGGCGTTGAATTAGGGGGAGATCAGCCCCAGCATTTT. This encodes CGVELGGDQPQHF.

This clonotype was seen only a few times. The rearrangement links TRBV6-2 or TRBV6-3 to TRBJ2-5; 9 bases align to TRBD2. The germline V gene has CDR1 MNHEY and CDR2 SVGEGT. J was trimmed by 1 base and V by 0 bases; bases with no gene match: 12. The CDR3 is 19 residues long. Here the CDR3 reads CASSYSRIGGGRGQETQYF. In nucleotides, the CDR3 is TGTGCCAGCAGTTACTCGAGAATTGGTGGCGGGAGGGGCCAAGAGACCCAGTACTTC.

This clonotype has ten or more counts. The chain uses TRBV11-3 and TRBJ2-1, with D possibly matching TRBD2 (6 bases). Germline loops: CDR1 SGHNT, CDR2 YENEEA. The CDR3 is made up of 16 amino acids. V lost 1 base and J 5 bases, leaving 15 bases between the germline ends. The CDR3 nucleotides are TGTGCCAGCAGCTTAGTACCAGGAGGGGAAGACAATGAGCAGTTCTTC. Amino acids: CASSLVPGGEDNEQFF.

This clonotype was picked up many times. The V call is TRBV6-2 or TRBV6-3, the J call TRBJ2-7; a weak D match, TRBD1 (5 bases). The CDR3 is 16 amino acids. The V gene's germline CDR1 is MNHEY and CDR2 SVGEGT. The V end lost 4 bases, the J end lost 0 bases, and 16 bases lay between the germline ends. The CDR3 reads CASSSRTSKSSYEQYF. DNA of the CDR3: TGTGCCAGCAGTTCCCGGACATCAAAAAGCTCCTACGAGCAGTACTTC.

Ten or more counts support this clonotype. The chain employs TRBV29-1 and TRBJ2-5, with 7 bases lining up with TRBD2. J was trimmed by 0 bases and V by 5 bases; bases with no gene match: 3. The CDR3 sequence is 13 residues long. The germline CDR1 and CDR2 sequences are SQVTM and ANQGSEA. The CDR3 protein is CSVTGRYQETQYF. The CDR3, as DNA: TGCAGCGTTACCGGGAGGTACCAAGAGACCCAGTACTTC.

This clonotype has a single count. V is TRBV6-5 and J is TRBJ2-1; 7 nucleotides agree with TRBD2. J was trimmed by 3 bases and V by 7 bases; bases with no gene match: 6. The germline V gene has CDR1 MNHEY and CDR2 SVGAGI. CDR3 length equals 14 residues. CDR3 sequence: CASIGGRLYNEQFF. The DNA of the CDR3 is TGTGCCAGCATTGGCGGGAGACTCTACAATGAGCAGTTCTTC.

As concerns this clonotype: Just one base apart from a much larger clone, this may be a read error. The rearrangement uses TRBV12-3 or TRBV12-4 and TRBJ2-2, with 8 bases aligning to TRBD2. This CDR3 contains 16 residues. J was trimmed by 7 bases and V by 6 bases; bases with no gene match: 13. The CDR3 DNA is TGTGCCAGCAGCTCCGGGACTAGAAGTATGGACGGGGAGCTGTTTTTT. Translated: CASSSGTRSMDGELFF.